This TCR beta chain was identified in a study of T cell responses to AZD1222 COVID-19 vaccine. Study-level findings and limits: At baseline, seropositivity was found in only a handful of AZD1222 recipients. In a largely white British group with more females than males, clonal diversity was possibly underestimated.

The length of the CDR3 is 17 residues. V was trimmed by 3 bases and J by 0 bases, leaving 15 bases between them. Germline CDR1 SGHVS, CDR2 FNYEAQ. This clone appeared once. Antigen unknown. Profiled with immunoSEQ multiplex PCR; TCRdb holds only in-frame clones, not every one. This table has some 120,000 clones, 85% to 90% appearing once. The input for sequencing was peripheral blood, taken on day 0 of MenACWY control vaccination. V and J are TRBV7-6 and TRBJ1-3; D may be TRBD1 (6 bases). The sequence derives from an adult in good health. This chain's CDR3 is CASSLNGQTVSGNTIYF. The CDR3 nucleotides read TGTGCCAGCAGCTTGAATGGACAGACCGTCTCTGGAAACACCATATATTTT.